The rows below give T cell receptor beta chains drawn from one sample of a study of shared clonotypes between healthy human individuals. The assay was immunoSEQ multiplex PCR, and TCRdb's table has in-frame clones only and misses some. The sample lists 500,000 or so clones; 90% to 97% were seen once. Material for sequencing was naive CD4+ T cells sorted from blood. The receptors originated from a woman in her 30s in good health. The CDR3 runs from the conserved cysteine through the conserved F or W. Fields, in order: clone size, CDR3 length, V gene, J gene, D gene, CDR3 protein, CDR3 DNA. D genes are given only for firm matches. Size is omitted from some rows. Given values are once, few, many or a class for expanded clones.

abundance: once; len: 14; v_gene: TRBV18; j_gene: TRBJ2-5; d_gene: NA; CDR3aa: CASSLAVSGETQYF; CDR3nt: TGTGCCAGCTCATTGGCAGTATCAGGGGAGACCCAGTACTTC
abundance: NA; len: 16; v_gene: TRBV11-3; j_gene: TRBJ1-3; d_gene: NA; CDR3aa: CASRGQGSNPRNTIYF; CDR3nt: TGTGCCAGCAGGGGTCAGGGGTCTAACCCCAGAAACACCATATATTTT
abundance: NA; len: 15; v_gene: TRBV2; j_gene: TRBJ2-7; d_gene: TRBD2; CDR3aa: CASRALTSVTYEQYF; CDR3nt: TGTGCCAGCAGGGCTCTGACTAGCGTGACCTACGAGCAGTACTTC
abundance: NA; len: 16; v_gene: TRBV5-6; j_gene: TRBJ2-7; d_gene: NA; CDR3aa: CASSLTGHRSSYEQYF; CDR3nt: TGTGCCAGCAGCTTGACGGGACACCGGAGCTCCTACGAGCAGTACTTC
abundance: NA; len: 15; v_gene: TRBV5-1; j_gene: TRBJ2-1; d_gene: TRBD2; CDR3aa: CASSLETSGAPGQFF; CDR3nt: TGCGCCAGCAGCTTGGAGACTAGCGGGGCCCCGGGGCAGTTCTTC
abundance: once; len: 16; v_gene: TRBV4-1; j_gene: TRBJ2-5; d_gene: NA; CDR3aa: CASSQRPGPSWETQYF; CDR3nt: TGCGCCAGCAGCCAACGACCGGGACCATCATGGGAGACCCAGTACTTC
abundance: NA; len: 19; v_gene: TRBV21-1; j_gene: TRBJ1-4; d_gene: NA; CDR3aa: CASSKGHPAQGSGSEKLFF; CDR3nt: TGTGCCAGCAGCAAAGGCCACCCCGCCCAGGGATCCGGGAGTGAAAAACTGTTTTTT
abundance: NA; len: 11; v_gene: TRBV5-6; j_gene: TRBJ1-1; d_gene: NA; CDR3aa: CASSLGAEAFF; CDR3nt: TGTGCCAGCAGCTTGGGGGCGGAAGCTTTCTTT
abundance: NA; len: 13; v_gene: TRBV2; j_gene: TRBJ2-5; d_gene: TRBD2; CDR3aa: CANALAAEETQYF; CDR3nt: TGTGCCAACGCACTAGCGGCCGAAGAGACCCAGTACTTC
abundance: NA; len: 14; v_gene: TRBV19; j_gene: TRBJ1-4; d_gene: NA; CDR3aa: CATTEPGPNEKLFF; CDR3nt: TGTGCCACCACCGAACCGGGACCTAATGAAAAACTGTTTTTT
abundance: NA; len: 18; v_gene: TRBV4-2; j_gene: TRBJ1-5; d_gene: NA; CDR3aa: CASSQGLHTGRGNGPQHF; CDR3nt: TGTGCCAGCAGCCAAGGACTCCATACAGGTCGGGGCAATGGGCCCCAGCATTTT
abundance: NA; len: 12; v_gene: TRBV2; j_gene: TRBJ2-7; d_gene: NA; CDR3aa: CASRSSLYEQYF; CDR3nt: TGTGCCAGCAGGTCCAGTCTCTACGAGCAGTACTTC
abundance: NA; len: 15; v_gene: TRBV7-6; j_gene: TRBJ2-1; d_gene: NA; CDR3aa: CASSPTTSSNNEQFF; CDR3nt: TGTGCCAGCAGCCCTACTACTAGCTCGAACAATGAGCAGTTCTTC
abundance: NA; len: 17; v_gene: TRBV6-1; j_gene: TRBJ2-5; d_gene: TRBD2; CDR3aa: CASSETQRLAGTWTQYF; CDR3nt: TGTGCCAGCAGTGAGACCCAACGACTAGCGGGAACGTGGACCCAGTACTTC
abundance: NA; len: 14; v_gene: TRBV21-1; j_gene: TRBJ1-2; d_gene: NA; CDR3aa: CASSTLGPRNGYTF; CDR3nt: TGTGCCAGCAGCACCCTGGGCCCTAGGAATGGCTACACCTTC
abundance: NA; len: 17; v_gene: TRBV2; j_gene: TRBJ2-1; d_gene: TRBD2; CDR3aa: CASSSESGLAGGNEQFF; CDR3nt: TGTGCCAGCAGTAGTGAATCGGGACTAGCGGGAGGTAATGAGCAGTTCTTC
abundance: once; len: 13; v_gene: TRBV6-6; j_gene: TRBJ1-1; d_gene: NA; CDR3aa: CASSTSRDTEAFF; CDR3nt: TGTGCCAGCAGTACATCCCGGGACACTGAAGCTTTCTTT
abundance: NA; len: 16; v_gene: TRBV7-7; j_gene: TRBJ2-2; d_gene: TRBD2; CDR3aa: CASSPGRLAGTGELFF; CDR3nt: TGTGCCAGCAGTCCAGGGCGACTAGCAGGGACCGGGGAGCTGTTTTTT
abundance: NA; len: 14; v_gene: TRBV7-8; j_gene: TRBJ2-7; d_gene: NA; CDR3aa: CASSLRGVTYEQYF; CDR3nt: TGTGCCAGCAGCTTAAGGGGAGTAACCTACGAGCAGTACTTC